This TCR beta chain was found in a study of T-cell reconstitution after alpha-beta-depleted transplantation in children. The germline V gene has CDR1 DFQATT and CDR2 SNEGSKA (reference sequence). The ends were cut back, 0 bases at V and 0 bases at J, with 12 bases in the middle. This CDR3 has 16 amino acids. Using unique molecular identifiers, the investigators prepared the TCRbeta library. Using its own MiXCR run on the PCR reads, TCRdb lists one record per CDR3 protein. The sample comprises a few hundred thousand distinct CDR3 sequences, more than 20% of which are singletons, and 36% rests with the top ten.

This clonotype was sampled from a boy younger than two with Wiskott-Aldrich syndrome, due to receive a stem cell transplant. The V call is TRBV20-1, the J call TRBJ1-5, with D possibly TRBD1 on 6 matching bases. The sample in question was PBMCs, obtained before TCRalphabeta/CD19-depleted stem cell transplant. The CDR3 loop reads CSARDRQVHSNQPQHF. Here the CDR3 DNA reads TGCAGTGCTAGAGATCGACAGGTTCATAGCAATCAGCCCCAGCATTTT.